The entry below describes one T cell receptor (beta chain). As yet, its antigen is unknown. This entry is derived from a study of T cell repertoires in cytomegalovirus infection. Deletions cut 5 bases from V and 1 base from J, with 13 bases between. The CDR3 runs to 15 residues. Germline-derived CDR1 and CDR2 are SGHAT and FQNNGV. TCRdb processed the reads anew with MiXCR; each CDR3 protein has one entry. The sample yields 360,000 or so distinct CDR3 sequences, about 35% seen once. Study observations and caveats: There were HLA-C-restricted CMV-specific TCR beta clonotypes dominating the ex vivo response. Pooled public TCR beta family frequency picked out CMV carriers with the relevant HLA.

Here the sequenced sample was cultured PBMCs, taken from culture after CMV antigen stimulation. The V call is TRBV11-2, the J call TRBJ2-3; possibly TRBD1 or TRBD2 for D (5 bases each). This sequence was found in a human donor in good health (CMV status not recorded). Some clones in this sample may be carry-over from other donors' samples. The DNA of the CDR3 is TGTGCCAGCAGCCGGGGACCTCGAGGCACAGATACGCAGTATTTT. Its protein product is CASSRGPRGTDTQYF. The variable domain in full, with the rest retrieved from reference TRBV11-2 and TRBJ2-3, is EAGVAQSPRYKIIEKRQSVAFWCNPISGHATLYWYQQILGQGPKLLIQFQNNGVVDDSQLPKDRFSAERLKGVDSTLKIQPAKLEDSAVYLCASSRGPRGTDTQYFGPGTRLTVL.